Listed here are 32 T cell receptor beta chains from one sample, sequenced in a study of blood T cell repertoires in COVID-19. Generated by immunoSEQ multiplex PCR, the TCRdb table keeps only in-frame clones and is missing some. The table includes 60,000 to 75,000 clones, roughly 90% detected once. Sequencing was done on a sample of peripheral blood. These receptors originate from a man between 25 and 39 years old with acute or convalescent COVID-19.

This clone appeared a single time. This chain links TRBV6-1 with TRBJ1-2; D possibly corresponds to TRBD1 (6 bases). The CDR3 is 13 amino acids. V was clipped by 3 bases and J by 7 bases, with 12 bases between them. Germline V gene sequence: CDR1 MNHNS, CDR2 SASEGT. The DNA for the CDR3 is TGTGCCAGCAGTGAGGGAAGGGGGTTTGGCTACACCTTC. As protein: CASSEGRGFGYTF.

The genes are TRBV5-4 and TRBJ2-5; TRBD2 agrees at 12 bases. With V trimmed by 4 bases and J by 4 bases, 8 bases remained unmatched. From germline, CDR1 is SGHNT and CDR2 YYREEE (reference sequence). The CDR3 is 16 residues long. The CDR3 DNA reads TGTGCCAGCAGCCGGGCTAGCGGGGGGGCCCCAGAGACCCAGTACTTC. Its protein product is CASSRASGGAPETQYF.

The rearrangement joins TRBV5-1 to TRBJ2-1, with 8 nucleotides matching TRBD2. Germline V gives CDR1 SGHRS, CDR2 YFSETQ. The CDR3 is made up of 14 amino acids. The J segment lost 5 bases and the V segment lost 3 bases, leaving 4 bases of the junction unmatched. The CDR3 here is CASSSGGADNEQFF. The CDR3 bases are TGCGCCAGCAGCTCCGGGGGGGCGGACAATGAGCAGTTCTTC.

This clone has a single count. The genes are TRBV19 and TRBJ1-3; TRBD1 matches 7 bases. Germline V lookup: CDR1 LNHDA, CDR2 SQIVND (reference sequence). J lost 8 bases, V lost 6 bases, and 10 bases had no gene match. This CDR3 region has 14 residues. The CDR3 region is CASRDGQARDTIYF. DNA of the CDR3: TGTGCCAGTAGGGATGGACAGGCAAGAGACACCATATATTTT.

The V gene is TRBV3-1 (or the pseudogene TRBV3-2), the J gene TRBJ2-5; D unresolved. The CDR3 spans 14 residues. The V end lost 1 base, the J end lost 2 bases, and 8 bases lay between the germline ends. Germline V gene lookup returns CDR1 LGHDT and CDR2 YNNKEL (reference sequence). CDR3 loop: CASSQVAAQETQYF. CDR3 bases: TGTGCCAGCAGCCAAGTAGCAGCTCAAGAGACCCAGTACTTC.

Only a few counts were recorded for this clone. The chain combines TRBV4-1 with TRBJ1-1; maybe TRBD1 (6 bases). Germline CDR1 MGHRA, CDR2 YSYEKL. CDR3 length equals 17 residues. The germline V and J ends were trimmed by 3 bases and 7 bases, with 24 bases remaining between them. CDR3 loop: CASSHTIIRGPALEAFF. CDR3 coding DNA: TGCGCCAGCAGCCATACAATCATCAGGGGCCCAGCCCTTGAAGCTTTCTTT.

The chain combines TRBV5-4 with TRBJ1-2, with D possibly TRBD1 on 5 matching bases. This CDR3 comprises 15 residues. Germline CDR1 reads SGHNT; CDR2 reads YYREEE (reference sequence). The V end lost 6 bases, the J end lost 4 bases, and 19 bases lay between the germline ends. CDR3 sequence: CASTFGGRASYGYTF. The CDR3 nucleotides are TGTGCCAGCACCTTTGGTGGCAGGGCAAGCTATGGCTACACCTTC.

The gene calls are TRBV9 and TRBJ1-3, with a possible D match to TRBD1 (5 bases). The CDR3 consists of 15 residues. Deletions cut 4 bases from V and 3 bases from J, with 14 bases between. CDR1 and CDR2 (germline): SGDLS, YYNGEE. CDR3: CASSPLGRDGNTIYF. CDR3 DNA: TGTGCCAGCAGCCCCCTGGGCAGGGATGGAAACACCATATATTTT. The entire variable domain, with the rest obtained from reference TRBV9 and TRBJ1-3, is as follows: DSGVTQTPKHLITATGQRVTLRCSPRSGDLSVYWYQQSLDQGLQFLIQYYNGEERAKGNILERFSAQQFPDLHSELNLSSLELGDSALYFCASSPLGRDGNTIYFGEGSWLTVV.

This chain connects TRBV19 to TRBJ1-4; tentatively, D is TRBD1 (6 bases). Trimming stripped 6 bases from V and 7 bases from J, with 9 bases between. CDR3 length equals 12 residues. CDR1 is LNHDA and CDR2 is SQIVND in the germline V gene (reference sequence). The CDR3 nucleotides are TGTGCCAGTAGCGACAGGTTTGAAAAACTGTTTTTT. It codes for CASSDRFEKLFF.

The rearrangement joins TRBV27 to TRBJ2-2; 8 nucleotides line up with TRBD1. The germline V gene encodes CDR1 MNHEY and CDR2 SMNVEV (reference sequence). With V trimmed by 4 bases and J by 7 bases, 2 bases remained unmatched. The CDR3 is made up of 13 amino acids. CDR3 DNA sequence: TGTGCCAGCAGTTCGACAGGGGTCGGGGAGCTGTTTTTT. Residues: CASSSTGVGELFF.

The chain employs TRBV30 and TRBJ1-5; 8 positions match TRBD1. This CDR3 spans 17 amino acids. Unmatched junction bases numbered 14, after V lost 1 base and J lost 6 bases. Germline CDR1 reads GTSNPN; CDR2 reads SVGIG (reference sequence). CDR3 residues: CAWSARWTGIFGQPQHF. CDR3 DNA: TGTGCCTGGAGTGCGCGTTGGACAGGGATATTTGGTCAGCCCCAGCATTTT. Combining the CDR3 with reference TRBV30 and TRBJ1-5 gives the whole variable domain SQTIHQWPATLVQPVGSPLSLECTVEGTSNPNLYWYRQAAGRGLQLLFYSVGIGQISSEVPQNLSASRPQDRQFILSSKKLLLSDSGFYLCAWSARWTGIFGQPQHFGDGTRLSIL.

The genes are TRBV9 and TRBJ1-4; weak D call: TRBD1 (6 bases). Deletions cut 3 bases from V and 4 bases from J, with 10 bases between. This CDR3 has 14 amino acids. Germline CDR1 is SGDLS and CDR2 is YYNGEE. As DNA, the CDR3 is TGTGCCAGCAGCGCCCTAGGGGGTAATGAAAAACTGTTTTTT. It yields the protein CASSALGGNEKLFF.

The J gene is TRBJ1-2, the V gene TRBV20-1, with a weak D call TRBD1 (6 bases). Trimming cost V 3 bases and J 4 bases, with 12 bases left between them. Germline CDR1 DFQATT, CDR2 SNEGSKA (reference sequence). There are 13 residues in the CDR3. The CDR3 loop is CSASISGVYGYTF. CDR3 sequence (DNA): TGCAGTGCTAGTATTTCAGGGGTCTATGGCTACACCTTC.

The J gene is TRBJ2-5, the V gene TRBV19; possible D gene TRBD2, 6 bases. Germline loops: CDR1 LNHDA, CDR2 SQIVND (reference sequence). The CDR3 loop spans 14 amino acids. V lost 8 bases and J lost 1, with 14 bases in between. The CDR3 reads CASGGGELQETQYF. The DNA for the CDR3 is TGTGCCAGTGGAGGAGGGGAGCTCCAAGAGACCCAGTACTTC.

The J gene is TRBJ2-2, the V gene TRBV11-2, with a weak D call TRBD2 (6 bases). V lost 4 bases to trimming and J lost 3 bases, with 15 bases between them. Per the germline V gene, CDR1 is SGHAT and CDR2 is FQNNGV. This CDR3 has 16 residues. The chain's CDR3 is CASSSAGGDYTGELFF. The CDR3 DNA reads as TGTGCCAGCAGCTCCGCTGGCGGGGATTACACCGGGGAGCTGTTTTTT.

This chain links TRBV18 with TRBJ1-4; 7 bases match TRBD1. Germline V CDR1 and CDR2: KGHSH, LQKENI. V trimming: 1 base; J trimming: 8 bases; junction bases outside the gene matches: 7. The CDR3 is 15 residues long. The chain's CDR3 is CASSPRQGLQEKLFF. CDR3 sequence (DNA): TGTGCCAGCTCACCACGACAGGGTCTCCAGGAAAAACTGTTTTTT.

CDR3 sequence: CASSLTYTAGELFF. CDR3 DNA: TGTGCCAGCAGCTTAACATACACCGCCGGGGAGCTGTTTTTT. This chain uses TRBV7-9 with TRBJ2-2; D remains unclear. From germline, CDR1 is SEHNR and CDR2 FQNEAQ (reference sequence). The CDR3 has 14 residues. V gave up 2 bases and J gave up 6 bases, with 10 bases separating them.

The chain couples TRBV5-1 to TRBJ1-3; 9 bases line up with TRBD1. CDR3 length: 16 residues. Germline CDR1 and CDR2: SGHRS and YFSETQ. V lost 5 bases and J lost 0; bases outside the gene matches: 6. CDR3 loop: CASSGGQGDSGNTIYF. For the CDR3, the DNA is TGCGCCAGCAGTGGGGGACAGGGCGACTCTGGAAACACCATATATTTT.

V and J are TRBV30 and TRBJ1-6; D gene uncertain. In germline, CDR1 is GTSNPN, CDR2 SVGIG (reference sequence). Trimming cost V 5 bases and J 0 bases, with 17 bases left between them. The CDR3 is 17 residues long. The CDR3 is CAWDDLTGSSYNSPLHF. The CDR3 nucleotides read TGTGCCTGGGACGATTTGACGGGGAGCTCCTATAATTCACCCCTCCACTTT.

This chain joins TRBV4-2 and TRBJ2-7, with TRBD1 matching 8 bases. The CDR3 contains 15 residues. The V and J ends lost 0 bases and 7 bases, in that order; junction bases with no gene match: 8. Germline V gene lookup returns CDR1 LGHNA and CDR2 YNFKEQ. The CDR3 sequence: CASSQDKSRDREQYF. As DNA, the CDR3 is TGTGCCAGCAGCCAAGACAAGTCCCGGGACAGGGAGCAGTACTTC.

This chain joins TRBV19 and TRBJ2-1; D might be TRBD2 (6 bases). The CDR3 totals 13 residues. With 2 bases removed from V and 7 bases from J, the gap between germline ends came to 9 bases. Germline CDR1 reads LNHDA; CDR2 reads SQIVND (reference sequence). CDR3 nucleotide sequence: TGTGCCAGTAGTATATCAGGGAGGAATGAGCAGTTCTTC. Protein product: CASSISGRNEQFF.

The V and J genes are TRBV11-3 and TRBJ2-2; 7 bases map to TRBD1. This CDR3 is 15 amino acids long. CDR1 SGHNT and CDR2 YENEEA come from the germline V gene. J lost 0 bases, V lost 7 bases, and 5 bases had no gene match. The CDR3 sequence is CASKLGTANTGELFF. The CDR3 DNA follows: TGTGCCAGCAAATTAGGGACAGCGAACACCGGGGAGCTGTTTTTT.

This chain links TRBV4-2 with TRBJ1-2; 9 bases agree with TRBD1. CDR3 length: 18 residues. Germline CDR1 and CDR2: LGHNA and YNFKEQ. The junction had 15 bases not matched to a gene; V was cut back by 4 bases and J by 3 bases. The CDR3: CASSPLLVGTGRDYGYTF. The CDR3 DNA is TGTGCCAGCAGCCCCCTCCTAGTAGGGACAGGGAGAGACTATGGCTACACCTTC.

The gene calls are TRBV18 and TRBJ1-1; a possible D gene is TRBD1 (6 bases). There are 14 residues in the CDR3. V lost 0 bases and J 8 bases, leaving 13 bases between the germline ends. The germline V gene encodes CDR1 KGHSH and CDR2 LQKENI. CDR3: CASSPPSRQDEAFF. The CDR3 nucleotides read TGTGCCAGCTCACCACCTTCCCGACAGGACGAAGCTTTCTTT.

J is TRBJ1-4 and V is TRBV4-3; D may be TRBD1 (5 bases). The CDR3 extends over 15 amino acids. The V end lost 1 base, the J end lost 5 bases, and 11 bases lay between the germline ends. Per germline, CDR1 LGHNA and CDR2 YSLEER. The CDR3 spells CASSQGGRSNEKLFF. In nucleotides, the CDR3 is TGCGCCAGCAGCCAAGGGGGCAGATCAAATGAAAAACTGTTTTTT.

The chain joins TRBV12-3 or TRBV12-4 to TRBJ2-2; no clear D. The V end was cut by 5 bases, the J end by 7 bases, with 8 bases between. This CDR3 has 12 residues. The CDR3 is CASSLPVGELFF. CDR3 bases: TGTGCCAGCAGTCTTCCGGTCGGGGAGCTGTTTTTT.

The chain joins TRBV28 to TRBJ1-4, with D perhaps matching TRBD1 (6 bases). Trimming removed 4 bases at V and 3 bases at J, with 15 bases between. CDR3 size: 16 residues. Per the germline V gene, CDR1 is MDHEN and CDR2 is SYDVKM. The CDR3 spells CASSSPYRVANEKLFF. CDR3 nucleotide sequence: TGTGCCAGCAGTTCTCCCTACAGGGTTGCTAATGAAAAACTGTTTTTT.

This clone came up once. The genes are TRBV5-1 and TRBJ1-5; 7 nucleotides line up with TRBD1. This CDR3 is 14 amino acids long. V lost 0 bases to trimming and J lost 6 bases; unmatched junction nucleotides: 3. Germline CDR1 and CDR2: SGHRS and YFSETQ. This CDR3 is CASSLEGGGQPQHF. As DNA, the CDR3 is TGCGCCAGCAGCTTGGAAGGGGGCGGTCAGCCCCAGCATTTT.

The chain employs TRBV4-2 and TRBJ1-6, with a weak D call TRBD1 (5 bases). Germline CDR1 and CDR2: LGHNA and YNFKEQ. Deletions cut 0 bases from V and 9 bases from J, with 12 bases between. The CDR3 has 15 residues. CDR3 nucleotide sequence: TGTGCCAGCAGCCAAGAGGGGACGGAGGGTTCACCCCTCCACTTT. Translation: CASSQEGTEGSPLHF.

The chain's CDR3 is CAIRAAPAGQGTDEQYF. The CDR3 bases are TGTGCCATCAGGGCCGCCCCGGCAGGACAGGGAACTGACGAGCAGTACTTC. The J gene is TRBJ2-7, the V gene TRBV10-3, with TRBD1 matching 8 bases. Germline V gene lookup returns CDR1 ENHRY and CDR2 SYGVKD. The CDR3 runs to 17 residues. With 6 bases clipped from V and 5 bases from J, the junction kept 18 bases outside the gene matches.

The J gene is TRBJ1-1, the V gene TRBV5-5, with D perhaps TRBD1 (5 bases). Germline CDR1 SGHKS, CDR2 YYEKEE (reference sequence). The CDR3 has 14 residues. V was cut by 2 bases and J by 4 bases, with 12 bases left in between. CDR3 bases: TGTGCCAGCAGCTTCGGGGGTTCGGGCACTGAAGCTTTCTTT. It encodes CASSFGGSGTEAFF.

The chain has TRBV2 and TRBJ2-5, with no clear D. There are 16 residues in the CDR3. V was trimmed by 1 base and J by 0 bases, leaving 12 bases between them. Germline V CDR1 and CDR2: SNHLY, FYNNEI. CDR3 sequence reads: CASSEGQTGYQETQYF. The CDR3 region has the DNA TGTGCCAGCAGTGAAGGGCAGACCGGGTACCAAGAGACCCAGTACTTC.